The 21 T cell receptor beta chains below come from one sample, sequenced in a study of blood T cell repertoires in COVID-19. Clones were sequenced by immunoSEQ multiplex PCR, and TCRdb holds only the in-frame ones, with some missing. The sample consists of 150,000 to 200,000 clones, about 80% of them appearing once. The specimen was PBMCs or T cells enriched from blood (not recorded which). Receptors were obtained from a man aged 50 or older who had recovered from COVID-19.

The chain is built from TRBV27 and TRBJ1-5; 10 bases align to TRBD1. The germline V gene encodes CDR1 MNHEY and CDR2 SMNVEV (reference sequence). V lost 5 bases and J lost 2; bases outside the gene matches: 15. The CDR3 runs to 19 residues. Written as DNA, the CDR3 is TGTGCCAGCAGTCCGGGGACCGGGACAGGGGATTACGGCAATCAGCCCCAGCATTTT. It yields the protein CASSPGTGTGDYGNQPQHF.

The chain links TRBV7-2 to TRBJ2-7; 11 bases are a match to TRBD1. This CDR3 is built from 15 residues. The germline gives CDR1 SGHTA, CDR2 FQGNSA. After removal of 4 bases from V and 4 bases from J, the junction contained 6 bases not matched to a gene. CDR3 DNA: TGTGCCAGCAGCTCCGGACAGGGGGCGATATACGAGCAGTACTTC. Its translation is CASSSGQGAIYEQYF.

The gene calls are TRBV12-3 or TRBV12-4 and TRBJ1-5; the D is unclear. This CDR3 has 12 amino acids. Trimming left V 7 bases short and J 2 bases short, with 6 bases between. The CDR3: CASTTGNQPQHF. DNA for the CDR3: TGTGCCAGCACCACTGGCAATCAGCCCCAGCATTTT.

The chain recombines TRBV27 with TRBJ2-2, with D unresolved. Germline V gives CDR1 MNHEY, CDR2 SMNVEV (reference sequence). The length of the CDR3 is 13 residues. V gave up 6 bases and J gave up 0 bases, with 5 bases separating them. CDR3 region: CASRQSNTGELFF. The CDR3 DNA reads TGTGCCAGCAGACAGTCGAACACCGGGGAGCTGTTTTTT.

The V and J genes are TRBV7-9 and TRBJ1-2, with no clear D. CDR1 and CDR2 (germline): SEHNR, FQNEAQ (reference sequence). This CDR3 has 15 amino acids. V dropped 3 bases and J dropped 8 bases, with 19 bases sitting between them. The CDR3 is CASSFFGVAVSGYTF. The CDR3 DNA follows: TGTGCCAGCAGCTTTTTCGGAGTGGCGGTAAGCGGCTACACCTTC.

The rearrangement joins TRBV24-1 to TRBJ2-5; 8 nucleotides agree with TRBD1. The CDR3 covers 14 residues. With 3 bases clipped from V and 5 bases from J, the junction kept 4 bases outside the gene matches. Germline V gene data show CDR1 as KGHDR and CDR2 as SFDVKD. The CDR3 sequence: CATSDPTGGETQYF. The CDR3 DNA is TGTGCCACCAGTGATCCTACAGGGGGGGAGACCCAGTACTTC.

The chain combines TRBV4-3 with TRBJ1-5, with D perhaps matching TRBD1 (6 bases). CDR3 length: 15 residues. Germline-derived CDR1 and CDR2 are LGHNA and YSLEER. V was pared by 0 bases and J by 2 bases, with 8 bases between. CDR3 nucleotides: TGCGCCAGCAGCCAAGATTGGACAGGCAATCAGCCCCAGCATTTT. Amino acid sequence: CASSQDWTGNQPQHF.

The rearrangement uses TRBV3-1 (or the pseudogene TRBV3-2) and TRBJ2-2, with D unresolved. Looked up from germline, CDR1 is LGHDT and CDR2 is YNNKEL (reference sequence). This CDR3 has 14 amino acids. The germline V and J ends were trimmed by 1 base and 2 bases, with 5 bases remaining between them. The CDR3 nucleotides are TGTGCCAGCAGCCAAGGAGGAAACACCGGGGAGCTGTTTTTT. Its protein is CASSQGGNTGELFF.

V and J are TRBV3-1 (or the pseudogene TRBV3-2) and TRBJ2-3; D possibly corresponds to TRBD1 (6 bases). Germline CDR1 and CDR2: LGHDT and YNNKEL (reference sequence). V was pared by 6 bases and J by 7 bases, with 17 bases between. The CDR3 consists of 14 residues. CDR3 DNA: TGTGCCAGCAGGTCCAGGGGCAGGGGAAATACGCAGTATTTT. This codes for CASRSRGRGNTQYF.

This chain joins TRBV27 and TRBJ1-2; 8 bases map to TRBD1. This CDR3 contains 14 residues. Trimming cost V 3 bases and J 6 bases; bases outside gene matches: 6. The germline V gene encodes CDR1 MNHEY and CDR2 SMNVEV (reference sequence). CDR3 sequence (DNA): TGTGCCAGCAGTTTCCTCGGACAGGGCGATGGCTACACCTTC. Its translation is CASSFLGQGDGYTF.

The rearrangement links TRBV4-2 to TRBJ2-2; no clear D gene. Between the trimmed V and J ends, which lost 0 bases and 7 bases, there was a span of 6 bases. The CDR3 loop spans 13 amino acids. CDR1 is LGHNA, CDR2 YNFKEQ, per germline. Here the CDR3 reads CASSQDWSGELFF. The CDR3 DNA reads as TGTGCCAGCAGCCAAGATTGGAGCGGGGAGCTGTTTTTT.

The rearrangement links TRBV6-6 to TRBJ1-5, with 7 bases identical to TRBD1. From germline, CDR1 is MNHNY and CDR2 SVGAGI (reference sequence). The CDR3 extends over 15 amino acids. J was trimmed by 4 bases and V by 6 bases; bases with no gene match: 9. The CDR3 nucleotides are TGTGCCAGCAGCTCCTGGACAGGAGGGAATCAGCCCCAGCATTTT. This encodes CASSSWTGGNQPQHF.

This clone was counted between two and nine times. The same CDR3 is also encoded by other DNA sequences in this sample. The chain joins TRBV28 to TRBJ1-5; D may be TRBD1 (5 bases). The CDR3 extends over 12 amino acids. CDR1 and CDR2 (germline): MDHEN, SYDVKM. Trimming took 2 bases from V and 7 from J, leaving 6 bases between them. CDR3 DNA: TGTGCCAGCAGTTTAGGGGGGCAGCCCCAGCATTTT. Translation gives CASSLGGQPQHF.

The chain is built from TRBV19 and TRBJ1-2; the D is unclear. Per the germline V gene, CDR1 is LNHDA and CDR2 is SQIVND (reference sequence). The CDR3 is made up of 16 amino acids. Trimming shortened V by 4 bases and J by 3 bases, and 18 bases separated the two germline ends. CDR3 sequence reads: CASSKQPNIRDYGYTF. The CDR3, as DNA: TGTGCCAGTAGTAAACAGCCGAACATTCGCGACTATGGCTACACCTTC.

The chain uses TRBV2 and TRBJ2-3; D perhaps matches TRBD2 (7 bases). Trimming left V 2 bases short and J 0 bases short, with 12 bases between. This CDR3 comprises 16 residues. CDR1 is SNHLY, CDR2 FYNNEI, per germline. The CDR3 loop reads CASSERGGFSTDTQYF. DNA of the CDR3: TGTGCCAGCAGTGAACGCGGGGGCTTTAGCACAGATACGCAGTATTTT.

The chain uses TRBV7-3 and TRBJ2-6, with TRBD1 matching 7 bases. The CDR3 length is 16 residues. V was clipped by 5 bases and J by 2 bases; unmatched bases: 6. Germline V gene lookup returns CDR1 SGHTA and CDR2 FQGTGA. The CDR3 DNA is TGTGCCAGCAGCCTCTTTGGACAGGCTGGGGCCAACGTCCTGACTTTC. Amino acid sequence: CASSLFGQAGANVLTF.

The chain joins TRBV6-6 to TRBJ1-2, with D perhaps matching TRBD1 (6 bases). V lost 4 bases to trimming and J lost 8 bases, with 17 bases between them. This CDR3 spans 14 amino acids. The germline gives CDR1 MNHNY, CDR2 SVGAGI (reference sequence). CDR3 protein: CASSSHDSGEGYTF. Written as DNA, the CDR3 is TGTGCCAGCAGTTCGCACGATTCAGGGGAAGGCTACACCTTC.

This chain uses TRBV5-1 with TRBJ2-7, with TRBD1 matching over 9 bases. This CDR3 region has 16 residues. Trimming at V came to 5 bases and at J to 4 bases, leaving 13 bases not matched to a gene. Germline V CDR1 and CDR2: SGHRS, YFSETQ. As DNA, the CDR3 is TGCGCCAGCAGTTTAAGCCCACCGGGACAGGGATACGAGCAGTACTTC. Amino acids: CASSLSPPGQGYEQYF.

This sequence joins TRBV13 and TRBJ1-1; D remains ambiguous. Germline CDR1 is PRHDT and CDR2 is FYEKMQ (reference sequence). Trimming stripped 0 bases from V and 3 bases from J, with 8 bases between. The CDR3 is 14 amino acids. CDR3 sequence: CASSLGRGDTEAFF. CDR3 DNA sequence: TGTGCCAGCAGCTTAGGCCGCGGAGACACTGAAGCTTTCTTT. Together with reference TRBV13 and TRBJ1-1, the CDR3 gives the full variable domain: AAGVIQSPRHLIKEKRETATLKCYPIPRHDTVYWYQQGPGQDPQFLISFYEKMQSDKGSIPDRFSAQQFSDYHSELNMSSLELGDSALYFCASSLGRGDTEAFFGQGTRLTVV.

This rearrangement joins TRBV27 to TRBJ1-4; D is uncertain. The length of the CDR3 is 13 residues. CDR1 and CDR2 from the germline V gene are MNHEY and SMNVEV (reference sequence). V gave up 2 bases and J gave up 8 bases, with 9 bases separating them. The CDR3 is CASSLGGREKLFF. Here the CDR3 DNA reads TGTGCCAGCAGTTTAGGCGGGAGGGAAAAACTGTTTTTT.

The chain joins TRBV7-2 to TRBJ1-2; 7 bases align to TRBD1. The germline CDR1 and CDR2 sequences are SGHTA and FQGNSA. The CDR3 spans 13 residues. The V and J ends lost 3 bases and 5 bases, in that order; junction bases with no gene match: 3. The CDR3 bases are TGTGCCAGCAGCTTGGGACAGAAATATGGCTACACCTTC. Translated, it gives CASSLGQKYGYTF.